Presented here are 26 T cell receptor beta chains from one specimen sequenced in a study of Graves' ophthalmopathy and Graves' hyperthyroidism. CDR3 regions of TCR beta were amplified from RNA transcripts. The authors performed first-round RT-PCR with HTBI primers and then a second-round multiplex PCR. TCRdb called the multiplex PCR reads again in MiXCR, with one record for every CDR3 protein. The sample includes 200,000 to 250,000 distinct CDR3 sequences, approximately 21% seen only once; the top ten take roughly 39%. Source material: peripheral blood. The receptor source for this set is a woman aged 45-60 years with Graves' ophthalmopathy.

This clonotype has ten or more counts. The chain employs TRBV6-1 and TRBJ2-2, with D maybe TRBD2 (5 bases). Germline V gene lookup returns CDR1 MNHNS and CDR2 SASEGT. This CDR3 contains 15 residues. Trimming took off 1 base at V and 7 bases at J, with 13 bases between the two ends. CDR3 nucleotides: TGTGCCAGCAGTGAAGAAAGGAGGATCGGCGGGGAGCTGTTTTTT. Its protein is CASSEERRIGGELFF.

This clonotype was seen at least ten times. The chain is built from TRBV11-2 and TRBJ1-6; D is unresolved. This CDR3 contains 17 residues. V lost 1 base, J lost 9 bases, and 19 bases lay in between. Germline V gene lookup returns CDR1 SGHAT and CDR2 FQNNGV. CDR3 residues: CASSLGIGSRVSSPLHF. In DNA, the CDR3 is TGTGCCAGCAGCTTAGGTATCGGCTCCCGAGTTAGTTCACCCCTCCACTTT.

This clonotype was seen a single time. V and J are TRBV6-1 and TRBJ2-5; D remains ambiguous. CDR3 length equals 13 residues. Germline V gene sequence: CDR1 MNHNS, CDR2 SASEGT. With 6 bases removed from V and 2 bases from J, the gap between germline ends came to 10 bases. The CDR3 spells CASRGRQQETQYF. DNA for the CDR3: TGTGCCAGCAGGGGCAGGCAACAAGAGACCCAGTACTTC.

V usage is TRBV3-1 and J usage is TRBJ2-5, with 10 bases identical to TRBD2. The CDR3 loop spans 17 amino acids. J was trimmed by 5 bases and V by 4 bases; bases with no gene match: 13. Germline CDR1 and CDR2: LGHDT and YNNKEL (reference sequence). CDR3 region: CASSRPPLAGVRETQYF. DNA for the CDR3: TGTGCCAGCAGCCGGCCCCCCCTAGCGGGAGTGAGGGAGACCCAGTACTTC.

This clonotype was recorded many times. This sequence joins TRBV7-9 and TRBJ2-5; 7 nucleotides align to TRBD1. The V gene's germline CDR1 is SEHNR and CDR2 FQNEAQ (reference sequence). Losses at the gene ends were 3 bases for V and 1 base for J; bases not matched to a gene: 8. This CDR3 has 16 residues. The CDR3, as DNA: TGTGCCAGCAGCTTCGGGAAACAGGGGACCCAAGAGACCCAGTACTTC. Residues: CASSFGKQGTQETQYF.

This sequence joins TRBV7-8 and TRBJ2-7; D is uncertain. The CDR3 runs 14 residues. Per germline, CDR1 SGHVS and CDR2 FQNEAQ. Trimming pared 4 bases from V and 1 base from J, leaving 11 bases between. The CDR3, as DNA: TGTGCCAGCAGCTCGGACCGGCTTTCCTACGAGCAGTACTTC. Translating gives CASSSDRLSYEQYF.

This clonotype was seen repeatedly, ten times or more. V and J are TRBV27 and TRBJ1-2, with D tentatively TRBD1 (6 bases). This CDR3 has 14 residues. In germline, CDR1 is MNHEY, CDR2 SMNVEV (reference sequence). Trimming removed 2 bases at V and 5 bases at J, with 12 bases between. The CDR3 is CASSLNRVGYGYTF. Written as DNA, the CDR3 is TGTGCCAGCAGTTTAAACAGGGTAGGGTATGGCTACACCTTC.

This clonotype was observed a handful of times. The gene calls are TRBV28 and TRBJ2-7; possible D gene TRBD2, 5 bases. This CDR3 spans 16 amino acids. V was shortened by 1 base and J by 0 bases, with 13 bases between the two germline ends. The germline gives CDR1 MDHEN, CDR2 SYDVKM. CDR3 DNA sequence: TGTGCCAGCAGTTTATCGCCTAGCCTATCCTCCTACGAGCAGTACTTC. Amino acid sequence: CASSLSPSLSSYEQYF.

About this clonotype itself: A read error is possible here, since a much larger clone lies one base away. This chain links TRBV28 with TRBJ1-6; D might be TRBD1 (6 bases). V lost 8 bases, J lost 13 bases, and 15 bases lay in between. The CDR3 extends over 12 amino acids. In germline, CDR1 is MDHEN, CDR2 SYDVKM. The CDR3 region has the DNA TGTGCCAGCCGGGGCAGGGGTACCCCCCTCCACTTT. This translates into CASRGRGTPLHF.

This clonotype has at least ten counts. The gene calls are TRBV30 and TRBJ1-1; D call uncertain. Germline assignment: CDR1 GTSNPN and CDR2 SVGIG (reference sequence). The CDR3 consists of 15 residues. V was clipped by 2 bases and J by 4 bases, with 17 bases between them. The CDR3 bases are TGTGCCTGGAGTTCAAAGGTAGGGAGGGCCACTGAAGCTTTCTTT. Encoded protein: CAWSSKVGRATEAFF.

V usage is TRBV20-1 and J usage is TRBJ2-5; D might be TRBD1 or TRBD2, each matching 5 bases. Germline assignment: CDR1 DFQATT and CDR2 SNEGSKA (reference sequence). V was pared by 6 bases and J by 4 bases, with 9 bases between. The CDR3 sequence is 11 residues long. In nucleotides, the CDR3 is TGCAGTGCGGGGACGCGAGAGACCCAGTACTTC. As protein: CSAGTRETQYF.

This clonotype has a count of ten or more. The rearrangement uses TRBV27 and TRBJ2-7; D is uncertain. Trimming removed 3 bases at V and 3 bases at J, with 3 bases between. The CDR3 is 11 residues long. Germline-derived CDR1 and CDR2 are MNHEY and SMNVEV (reference sequence). CDR3 region: CASSFGYEQYF. CDR3 in DNA: TGTGCCAGCAGTTTTGGCTACGAGCAGTACTTC.

This clonotype was observed at least ten times. The chain employs TRBV27 and TRBJ1-1; possible D gene TRBD1, 6 bases. V shed 0 bases and J shed 3 bases, with 11 bases lying between them. The CDR3 contains 15 residues. CDR1 is MNHEY, CDR2 SMNVEV, per germline (reference sequence). Here the CDR3 DNA reads TGTGCCAGCAGTTTATCGTCACAGGGTTACACTGAAGCTTTCTTT. Its translation: CASSLSSQGYTEAFF.

There are a few counts of this clonotype. This rearrangement joins TRBV11-2 to TRBJ2-7, with TRBD2 as a possible D gene (6 bases). V dropped 5 bases and J dropped 6 bases, with 11 bases sitting between them. The CDR3 runs to 12 residues. Germline CDR1 is SGHAT and CDR2 is FQNNGV. The CDR3 bases are TGTGCCAGCAGCCGCGGGGCATCCGAGCAGTACTTC. This codes for CASSRGASEQYF.

This clonotype came up many times. The V and J genes are TRBV2 and TRBJ2-7; the match to TRBD2 covers 12 bases. Trimming removed 10 bases from V and 2 bases from J; junction bases left unmatched: 6. CDR3 length: 14 amino acids. Looked up from germline, CDR1 is SNHLY and CDR2 is FYNNEI. DNA for the CDR3: TGTGCCATAGCTAGCGGGAGGGGAACCTACGAGCAGTACTTC. Amino acids: CAIASGRGTYEQYF.

There are many counts of this clonotype. The rearrangement uses TRBV7-2 and TRBJ2-1, with D tentatively TRBD2 (6 bases). Germline assignment: CDR1 SGHTA and CDR2 FQGNSA. Trimming left V 5 bases short and J 9 bases short, with 14 bases between. CDR3 length: 13 residues. The CDR3 DNA is TGTGCCAGCAGCAAAAGAGGAGGGCTTGAGCAGTTCTTC. This translates into CASSKRGGLEQFF. The whole variable domain, filled in from reference TRBV7-2 and TRBJ2-1, reads GAGVSQSPSNKVTEKGKDVELRCDPISGHTALYWYRQSLGQGLEFLIYFQGNSAPDKSGLPSDRFSAERTGGSVSTLTIQRTQQEDSAVYLCASSKRGGLEQFFGPGTRLTVL.

This clonotype was found many times. The rearrangement uses TRBV3-1 and TRBJ2-7; D call uncertain. This CDR3 contains 12 residues. Trimming cost V 4 bases and J 3 bases, with 7 bases left between them. In germline, CDR1 is LGHDT, CDR2 YNNKEL (reference sequence). CDR3 amino acids: CASSRTHYEQYF. For the CDR3, the DNA is TGTGCCAGCAGCCGGACCCACTACGAGCAGTACTTC.

This clonotype has only a few counts. This chain uses TRBV4-1 with TRBJ1-2, with D possibly TRBD1 on 5 matching bases. V shed 2 bases and J shed 5 bases, with 15 bases lying between them. The CDR3 loop spans 15 amino acids. CDR1 is MGHRA, CDR2 YSYEKL, per germline. The CDR3 region has the DNA TGCGCCAGCAGCCAACTAGACAGAACTTCTTATGGCTACACCTTC. This encodes CASSQLDRTSYGYTF.

This clonotype was detected ten times or more. The chain has TRBV28 and TRBJ2-7; no reliable D call. CDR3 length: 14 residues. Germline assignment: CDR1 MDHEN and CDR2 SYDVKM. The V gene lost 3 bases and the J gene lost 3 bases, with 12 bases spanning the gap. The CDR3 DNA sequence: TGTGCCAGCAGTTTTCCAGCGCACTACTACGAGCAGTACTTC. It codes for CASSFPAHYYEQYF.

This clonotype was recorded many times. Since no conserved phenylalanine or tryptophan closes the CDR3, a read error is the likely cause. This chain uses TRBV7-2 with TRBJ2-7; the D is unclear. This CDR3 comprises 13 residues. The V and J ends lost 5 bases and 1 base respectively, with 9 bases between them. Germline assignment: CDR1 SGHTA and CDR2 FQGNSA. This chain's CDR3 is CASSPTRSYEQYL. In nucleotides, the CDR3 is TGTGCCAGCAGCCCGACCAGGTCCTACGAGCAGTACCTC.

This clonotype was observed many times. This chain joins TRBV11-1 and TRBJ1-2; unclear D gene. The germline gives CDR1 SGHAT, CDR2 FQDESV (reference sequence). The CDR3 consists of 16 residues. Trimming pared 2 bases from V and 1 base from J, leaving 14 bases between. The DNA of the CDR3 is TGTGCCAGCAGCTTATCCCCCGCGGCGGATAACTATGGCTACACCTTC. This sequence encodes CASSLSPAADNYGYTF. Using reference TRBV11-1 and TRBJ1-2 for the parts outside the CDR3, the full variable domain is EAEVAQSPRYKITEKSQAVAFWCDPISGHATLYWYRQILGQGPELLVQFQDESVVDDSQLPKDRFSAERLKGVDSTLKIQPAELGDSAMYLCASSLSPAADNYGYTFGSGTRLTVV.

This clonotype was seen repeatedly, ten times or more. CDR3 sequence (DNA): TGCAGTGCTAGAGATGGGATTCAATCGAGGGAAAATCAGCCCCAGCATTTT. This encodes CSARDGIQSRENQPQHF. The genes are TRBV20-1 and TRBJ1-5; no firm D call. The germline V gene encodes CDR1 DFQATT and CDR2 SNEGSKA (reference sequence). The CDR3 is 17 amino acids. V dropped 0 bases and J dropped 4 bases, with 19 bases sitting between them.

This clonotype was observed a few times. This chain connects TRBV6-1 to TRBJ2-6, with D perhaps matching TRBD1 (6 bases). The CDR3 totals 15 residues. Germline assignment: CDR1 MNHNS and CDR2 SASEGT. Trimming shortened V by 4 bases and J by 2 bases, and 9 bases separated the two germline ends. In DNA form, the CDR3 reads TGTGCCAGCAGTGGAGAGGGGGCTGGGGCCAACGTCCTGACTTTC. Protein sequence: CASSGEGAGANVLTF.

This clonotype was seen repeatedly, ten times or more. The V and J genes are TRBV6-5 and TRBJ2-5; 7 nucleotides match TRBD2. This CDR3 is 15 amino acids long. After removal of 7 bases from V and 0 bases from J, the junction contained 8 bases not matched to a gene. The germline CDR1 and CDR2 sequences are MNHEY and SVGAGI. The CDR3 DNA follows: TGTGCCAGCATTTCCGAGCGGGGCTACCAAGAGACCCAGTACTTC. This encodes CASISERGYQETQYF.

Ten or more counts support this clonotype. V is TRBV27 and J is TRBJ2-7, with TRBD1 matching 8 bases. Trimming at V came to 7 bases and at J to 8 bases, leaving 22 bases not matched to a gene. This CDR3 comprises 17 residues. Germline assignment: CDR1 MNHEY and CDR2 SMNVEV (reference sequence). CDR3 in DNA: TGTGCCAGCACTTCCGTATGGTTGACAGGGGCACCCCCTCAGCAGTACTTC. Its protein product is CASTSVWLTGAPPQQYF.

The chain carries TRBV7-9 and TRBJ2-7; D is unclear. Germline CDR1 and CDR2: SEHNR and FQNEAQ (reference sequence). CDR3 length: 12 residues. V was pared by 2 bases and J by 4 bases, with 6 bases between. CDR3 sequence reads: CASSLSHYEQYF. The CDR3 region has the DNA TGTGCCAGCAGCTTATCCCATTACGAGCAGTACTTC.